This T cell receptor beta chain was identified in a study of blood T cells in healthy people across ages. PCR was performed a second time for roughly 7 to 11 cycles using a sample-barcoded 5' primer and a J-beta primer mix. Every single cDNA molecule received a tag from a template-switch adaptor with 12 random nucleotides. Via MiXCR, TCRdb re-called the 5' RACE reads, giving one row per CDR3 protein. The repertoire has approximately 700,000 distinct CDR3 sequences, approximately 31% of them found once; the top ten carry approximately 15%. PBMCs were isolated at a quantity of at least 7 million per sample. Germline loops: CDR1 SGHAT, CDR2 FQNNGV. V was clipped by 6 bases and J by 4 bases, with 17 bases between them. The CDR3 runs to 15 residues. This clonotype was observed a single time.

The clonotype was recovered from a woman older than 75 in good health. This chain joins TRBV11-2 and TRBJ2-3; D is unclear. Sequenced sample: blood. For the CDR3, the DNA is TGTGCCAGCAGTCAATACTGCGGTATGCCAGATACGCAGTATTTT. As protein: CASSQYCGMPDTQYF.